The 23 T cell receptor beta chains below come from one sample, sequenced in a study of human T cells and chemical hapten exposure. The sample's time point: patch test 1, 2 weeks after DPC sensitization. As for treatment: therapeutic diphenylcyclopropenone sensitization with weekly scalp DPC. MiXCR, applied by TCRdb to the RACE reads, yields one record per CDR3 protein. In the table there are approximately 110,000 distinct CDR3 sequences, 9.5% to 11% of which are singletons. Here the sequenced sample was whole blood, taken in connection with sensitization to the hapten diphenylcyclopropenone (DPC). The receptors come from a woman in her thirties or forties with alopecia areata. Some clones in this sample may be carry-over from other donors' samples.

The chain links TRBV7-2 to TRBJ2-6; 7 positions match TRBD1. V lost 6 bases, J lost 2 bases, and 13 bases stayed unmatched. This CDR3 has 18 amino acids. Germline V CDR1 and CDR2: SGHTA, FQGNSA. The CDR3 DNA follows: TGTGCCAGCAGTCGTTTTTCCTCCGGGACAGCTGGGGCCAACGTCCTGACTTTC. It yields the protein CASSRFSSGTAGANVLTF.

Only a few counts were recorded for this clonotype. The chain employs TRBV20-1 and TRBJ2-5, with 14 bases fitting TRBD2. The CDR3 covers 18 residues. Germline trimming cut 8 bases from V and 4 bases from J; bases unmatched to any gene: 18. Per the germline V gene, CDR1 is DFQATT and CDR2 is SNEGSKA (reference sequence). Here the CDR3 reads CSLEPAGTSGRTRETQYF. CDR3 sequence (DNA): TGCAGTCTTGAGCCAGCCGGGACTAGCGGGAGAACCCGAGAGACCCAGTACTTC.

This clonotype was seen a handful of times. The rearrangement links TRBV5-6 to TRBJ2-3; D is possibly TRBD2 (5 bases). Trimming left V 8 bases short and J 5 bases short, with 12 bases between. Germline assignment: CDR1 SGHDT and CDR2 YYEEEE. The length of the CDR3 is 12 residues. CDR3 sequence (DNA): TGTGCCAGATCCGGTCGGGGAGATACGCAGTATTTT. Translated: CARSGRGDTQYF.

The rearrangement links TRBV18 to TRBJ2-7, with 12 bases fitting TRBD1. The CDR3 covers 14 residues. Germline CDR1 is KGHSH and CDR2 is LQKENI. The V segment lost 5 bases and the J segment 7 bases; nucleotides outside the gene matches: 6. The CDR3 bases are TGTGCCAGCTCAAGCCGGGACAGGGGGCTGGAGCAGTACTTC. Its translation: CASSSRDRGLEQYF.

The chain employs TRBV28 and TRBJ2-3; D unresolved. The V and J ends lost 3 bases and 0 bases respectively, with 10 bases between them. Germline V gene sequence: CDR1 MDHEN, CDR2 SYDVKM. This CDR3 has 15 residues. In DNA form, the CDR3 reads TGTGCCAGCAGTTTGTCTCCCTCTAGCACAGATACGCAGTATTTT. Residues: CASSLSPSSTDTQYF.

The chain combines TRBV13 with TRBJ2-7; D is undetermined. Deletions cut 5 bases from V and 0 bases from J, with 11 bases between. The length of the CDR3 is 14 residues. CDR1 and CDR2 (germline): PRHDT, FYEKMQ (reference sequence). The CDR3 DNA sequence: TGTGCCAGCAGCCTGAGAACTAACTCCTACGAGCAGTACTTC. Translating gives CASSLRTNSYEQYF.

There are a few counts of this clonotype. The CDR3 DNA reads TGCAGTGCTCGGACAGGGAGATTTGCGTTAATGCAAGAGACCCAGTACTTC. Translated: CSARTGRFALMQETQYF. The chain carries TRBV20-1 and TRBJ2-5; 8 nucleotides match TRBD1. Germline CDR1 DFQATT, CDR2 SNEGSKA (reference sequence). This CDR3 comprises 17 residues. The V gene end was trimmed by 5 bases and the J gene end by 2 bases; junction bases not matched to a gene: 16.

This clonotype was detected many times. This rearrangement joins TRBV20-1 to TRBJ1-1; TRBD1 matches at 8 bases. CDR3 length: 12 amino acids. J gave up 3 bases and V 3 bases, and 0 bases lay outside the gene matches. Germline CDR1 is DFQATT and CDR2 is SNEGSKA (reference sequence). The CDR3 spells CSARTGDTEAFF. In DNA, the CDR3 is TGCAGTGCTAGGACAGGGGACACTGAAGCTTTCTTT.

The rearrangement joins TRBV7-6 to TRBJ2-1, with D hard to call. Trimming left V 4 bases short and J 9 bases short, with 16 bases between. This CDR3 region has 14 residues. The V gene's germline CDR1 is SGHVS and CDR2 FNYEAQ. Here the CDR3 DNA reads TGTGCCAGCAGCTCGCGACACTCACTTGGTGAGCAGTTCTTC. Protein sequence: CASSSRHSLGEQFF.

At least ten counts were recorded for this clonotype. V usage is TRBV7-2 and J usage is TRBJ2-3; TRBD2 matches at 12 bases. In germline, CDR1 is SGHTA, CDR2 FQGNSA. Unmatched junction bases numbered 6, after V lost 3 bases and J lost 2 bases. The CDR3 contains 17 residues. CDR3 nucleotide sequence: TGTGCCAGCAGCTTCGGACTAGCGGGATTTGTCACAGATACGCAGTATTTT. Its protein is CASSFGLAGFVTDTQYF.

This clonotype was counted between two and nine times. The chain joins TRBV7-9 to TRBJ2-7; D gene uncertain. V was cut by 5 bases and J by 7 bases, with 12 bases left in between. The V gene's germline CDR1 is SEHNR and CDR2 FQNEAQ (reference sequence). The CDR3 is 12 amino acids. This chain's CDR3 is CASSPERREQYF. The CDR3 bases are TGTGCCAGCAGCCCTGAAAGACGGGAGCAGTACTTC.

This clonotype came up many times. This sequence joins TRBV20-1 and TRBJ2-1; possible D gene TRBD2, 5 bases. The germline V and J ends were trimmed by 3 bases and 1 base, with 10 bases remaining between them. Germline V gene lookup returns CDR1 DFQATT and CDR2 SNEGSKA (reference sequence). The CDR3 loop spans 14 amino acids. The DNA for the CDR3 is TGCAGTGCTAGGGCGGGCGTGTCCTACAATGAGCAGTTCTTC. It specifies CSARAGVSYNEQFF.

Many counts were recorded for this clonotype. This chain links TRBV7-3 with TRBJ1-1; D perhaps matches TRBD1 (5 bases). Trimming pared 6 bases from V and 1 base from J, leaving 15 bases between. CDR1 SGHTA and CDR2 FQGTGA come from the germline V gene. This CDR3 spans 15 amino acids. The chain's CDR3 is CASRLEGLQNTEAFF. The CDR3 DNA follows: TGTGCCAGCAGGTTGGAGGGACTGCAGAACACTGAAGCTTTCTTT.

The V and J genes are TRBV3-1 and TRBJ2-7, with D unclear. V was clipped by 4 bases and J by 0 bases, with 13 bases between them. Germline CDR1 and CDR2: LGHDT and YNNKEL (reference sequence). This CDR3 region has 15 residues. The CDR3 coding sequence is TGTGCCAGCAGCCTTGGCCCGGACGGCTCCTACGAGCAGTACTTC. Amino acid sequence: CASSLGPDGSYEQYF.

Only a few counts were recorded for this clonotype. The chain couples TRBV10-3 to TRBJ2-1, with 10 bases matching TRBD1. J was trimmed by 12 bases and V by 2 bases; bases with no gene match: 1. The CDR3 is 12 residues long. Germline CDR1 reads ENHRY; CDR2 reads SYGVKD. The DNA of the CDR3 is TGTGCCATCAGTGAGGACAGGGGGCCGCAGTTCTTC. Translating it yields CAISEDRGPQFF.

The chain is built from TRBV20-1 and TRBJ1-2, with D hard to call. V lost 1 base to trimming and J lost 2 bases, with 11 bases between them. The CDR3 runs 14 residues. CDR1 and CDR2 from the germline V gene are DFQATT and SNEGSKA (reference sequence). CDR3 loop: CSARAAAVNYGYTF. CDR3 bases: TGCAGTGCTAGAGCAGCCGCAGTAAACTATGGCTACACCTTC.

CDR3 amino acids: CASSLGQAQGTYEQYF. The CDR3 DNA is TGTGCCAGCAGCTTAGGGCAGGCCCAAGGAACCTACGAGCAGTACTTC. This chain joins TRBV7-2 and TRBJ2-7; D uncertain. The CDR3 is 16 amino acids. V lost 1 base and J lost 2, with 15 bases in between. Germline CDR1 is SGHTA and CDR2 is FQGNSA.

In this sample, this clonotype turned up a few times. The V and J genes are TRBV9 and TRBJ2-7; TRBD2 might be the D (6 bases). V gave up 4 bases and J gave up 0 bases, with 11 bases separating them. The CDR3 is made up of 14 amino acids. In germline, CDR1 is SGDLS, CDR2 YYNGEE. DNA for the CDR3: TGTGCCAGCAGCCCCCTCGGGGGCTCCTACGAGCAGTACTTC. It translates to CASSPLGGSYEQYF. The full variable domain, with the rest looked up from reference TRBV9 and TRBJ2-7, is DSGVTQTPKHLITATGQRVTLRCSPRSGDLSVYWYQQSLDQGLQFLIQYYNGEERAKGNILERFSAQQFPDLHSELNLSSLELGDSALYFCASSPLGGSYEQYFGPGTRLTVT.

The sample holds a few counts of this clonotype. This rearrangement joins TRBV5-5 to TRBJ2-2; weak D call: TRBD1 (6 bases). V dropped 0 bases and J dropped 6 bases, with 12 bases sitting between them. Germline-derived CDR1 and CDR2 are SGHKS and YYEKEE (reference sequence). This CDR3 spans 15 amino acids. The CDR3 DNA is TGTGCCAGCAGCTTGGCGGCAGGGGTATCCGGGGAGCTGTTTTTT. Translation gives CASSLAAGVSGELFF. Full variable domain (remainder filled in from reference TRBV5-5 and TRBJ2-2): DAGVTQSPTHLIKTRGQQVTLRCSPISGHKSVSWYQQVLGQGPQFIFQYYEKEERGRGNFPDRFSARQFPNYSSELNVNALLLGDSALYLCASSLAAGVSGELFFGEGSRLTVL.

The CDR3 nucleotides read TGTGCCAGCAGTGAATGGTCGACCGGGGAGCTGTTTTTT. Translation gives CASSEWSTGELFF. V gene TRBV2 combines with J gene TRBJ2-2; D not certain. The CDR3 consists of 13 residues. Deletions cut 2 bases from V and 5 bases from J, with 6 bases between. Germline loops: CDR1 SNHLY, CDR2 FYNNEI.

This chain connects TRBV28 to TRBJ2-7; perhaps TRBD1 as D (6 bases). Trimming stripped 3 bases from V and 2 bases from J, with 11 bases between. Germline V gene data show CDR1 as MDHEN and CDR2 as SYDVKM. The length of the CDR3 is 14 residues. The DNA for the CDR3 is TGTGCCAGCAGTTTGGCACAGGGCACCTACGAGCAGTACTTC. Protein sequence: CASSLAQGTYEQYF.

This clonotype showed up just a few times. The CDR3 loop is CASSFRGSEPETQYF. CDR3 nucleotide sequence: TGTGCCAGCAGTTTCCGCGGGAGTGAGCCCGAGACCCAGTACTTC. V and J are TRBV28 and TRBJ2-5; 7 bases match TRBD2. Germline V gene sequence: CDR1 MDHEN, CDR2 SYDVKM. V dropped 3 bases and J dropped 5; count of bases not matched to a gene: 9. The CDR3 contains 15 residues.

This chain links TRBV4-3 with TRBJ2-7; 16 nucleotides agree with TRBD2. The CDR3 covers 18 residues. Germline loops: CDR1 LGHNA, CDR2 YSLEER. V shed 3 bases, J shed 6 bases, and the junction held 11 bases outside the gene matches. This CDR3 reads CASSQDWGLAGGLSEQYF. The CDR3, as DNA: TGCGCCAGCAGCCAGGACTGGGGACTAGCGGGAGGGTTGTCCGAGCAGTACTTC.